The 21 T cell receptor beta chains given below trace back to one sample, sequenced in a study of blood T cell repertoires in COVID-19 (dated by TCRdb to 2018 to 2021). Libraries were prepared through the immunoSEQ multiplex PCR assay. TCRdb retrieved this table from immuneACCESS and kept in-frame rearrangements only. Not all clones are present; in checked studies, unresolved V genes account for under half, and no reason is known for the remainder. This sample comprises 140,000 to 150,000 clones, 88% of them detected only once. The top ten clones comprise approximately 2.5% of the sample. Sample: peripheral blood. These TCRs come from a human donor with COVID-19, enrolled during active disease. The donor label of this sample is uncertain.

The chain links TRBV11-3 to TRBJ2-7; tentatively, D is TRBD2 (5 bases). V lost 4 bases and J lost 6, with 19 bases in between. This CDR3 spans 15 amino acids. The V gene's germline CDR1 is SGHNT and CDR2 YENEEA. In DNA, the CDR3 is TGTGCCAGCAGCTCAGGAGGCCTAGCCTTGACCGAGCAGTACTTC. Protein: CASSSGGLALTEQYF.

J is TRBJ1-2 and V is TRBV2; TRBD1 agrees at 8 bases. The V segment lost 5 bases and the J segment 4 bases; nucleotides outside the gene matches: 9. Germline lookup yields CDR1 SNHLY and CDR2 FYNNEI. The length of the CDR3 is 15 residues. CDR3 sequence (DNA): TGTGCCAGCAGTAGGGAAGGACAGGGAGGCTATGGCTACACCTTC. Translating it yields CASSREGQGGYGYTF. Combining the CDR3 with reference TRBV2 and TRBJ1-2 gives the whole variable domain EPEVTQTPSHQVTQMGQEVILRCVPISNHLYFYWYRQILGQKVEFLVSFYNNEISEKSEIFDDQFSVERPDGSNFTLKIRSTKLEDSAMYFCASSREGQGGYGYTFGSGTRLTVV.

This clone has more than one count but fewer than ten. This rearrangement joins TRBV5-4 to TRBJ1-2; D is unresolved. V was cut by 0 bases and J by 8 bases, with 20 bases left in between. The CDR3 is made up of 16 amino acids. Germline CDR1 reads SGHNT; CDR2 reads YYREEE (reference sequence). The CDR3 DNA reads as TGTGCCAGCAGCTTGGCCCACCAGGCCGGGGAGTTGGGCTACACCTTC. Amino acids: CASSLAHQAGELGYTF.

This chain joins TRBV5-4 and TRBJ2-2; 11 bases map to TRBD2. The CDR3 is made up of 16 amino acids. The germline V gene encodes CDR1 SGHNT and CDR2 YYREEE (reference sequence). J gave up 3 bases and V 3 bases, and 4 bases lay outside the gene matches. CDR3 sequence reads: CASSSIAGGDTGELFF. CDR3 DNA sequence: TGTGCCAGCAGCTCCATAGCGGGGGGGGACACCGGGGAGCTGTTTTTT. The variable domain in full, completed from reference TRBV5-4 and TRBJ2-2, reads ETGVTQSPTHLIKTRGQQVTLRCSSQSGHNTVSWYQQALGQGPQFIFQYYREEENGRGNFPPRFSGLQFPNYSSELNVNALELDDSALYLCASSSIAGGDTGELFFGEGSRLTVL.

The CDR3 reads CASSPTGAYEQYF. CDR3 coding DNA: TGTGCCAGCTCACCAACGGGGGCCTACGAGCAGTACTTC. V usage is TRBV18 and J usage is TRBJ2-7; TRBD2 is a possible D gene (6 bases). Trimming left V 2 bases short and J 2 bases short, with 7 bases between. Germline CDR1 and CDR2: KGHSH and LQKENI. The CDR3 loop spans 13 amino acids.

The CDR3 DNA reads as TGTGCCAGCAGCCAAGAAGGGTGGGGCGTGAGTCAAGAGACCCAGTACTTC. Amino acid sequence: CASSQEGWGVSQETQYF. The genes are TRBV4-2 and TRBJ2-5, with D tentatively TRBD1 (5 bases). The germline CDR1 and CDR2 sequences are LGHNA and YNFKEQ. Trimming left V 0 bases short and J 2 bases short, with 16 bases between. The CDR3 contains 17 residues.

V gene TRBV6-5 combines with J gene TRBJ2-1; TRBD2 matches 8 bases. CDR1 is MNHEY and CDR2 is SVGAGI in the germline V gene. Trimming took 2 bases from V and 0 from J; bases not matched to a gene: 3. This CDR3 spans 16 amino acids. CDR3 bases: TGTGCCAGCAGTTACCTAGCGGGTGGCTCCTACAATGAGCAGTTCTTC. Its translation is CASSYLAGGSYNEQFF.

The chain combines TRBV11-2 with TRBJ2-3; TRBD1 aligns across 9 bases. CDR1 is SGHAT and CDR2 is FQNNGV in the germline V gene. V gave up 5 bases and J gave up 5 bases; unmatched junction bases: 8. The CDR3 is 15 amino acids. The CDR3 spells CASSHRDRVGDTQYF. The DNA for the CDR3 is TGTGCCAGCAGCCACCGGGACAGGGTGGGAGATACGCAGTATTTT.

CDR3 residues: CASRWDRDYEQYF. The CDR3 nucleotides read TGTGCCAGCAGATGGGACAGGGACTACGAGCAGTACTTC. V is TRBV5-4 and J is TRBJ2-7; 9 bases are a match to TRBD1. V dropped 5 bases and J dropped 3; count of bases not matched to a gene: 3. Germline lookup yields CDR1 SGHNT and CDR2 YYREEE (reference sequence). The CDR3 spans 13 residues.

The rearrangement uses TRBV9 and TRBJ1-1; the D gene is possibly TRBD1 (6 bases). The CDR3 is 13 amino acids. Germline CDR1 SGDLS, CDR2 YYNGEE. The V end was cut by 4 bases, the J end by 5 bases, with 12 bases between. CDR3 sequence: CASSRTQGTEAFF. The CDR3 DNA follows: TGTGCCAGCAGCCGCACACAGGGAACTGAAGCTTTCTTT.

V is TRBV6-1 and J is TRBJ2-7; the match to TRBD1 covers 10 bases. This CDR3 comprises 16 residues. Germline assignment: CDR1 MNHNS and CDR2 SASEGT. V lost 0 bases and J lost 2; bases outside the gene matches: 4. CDR3 region: CASSEALGQGAYEQYF. CDR3 coding DNA: TGTGCCAGCAGTGAAGCGCTAGGACAGGGGGCCTACGAGCAGTACTTC.

This chain uses TRBV7-7 with TRBJ2-5, with D unclear. Germline CDR1 and CDR2: SSHAT and FNYEAQ (reference sequence). Trimming took off 5 bases at V and 2 bases at J, with 9 bases between the two ends. The CDR3 sequence is 13 residues long. CDR3 amino acids: CASSQASQETQYF. The CDR3 nucleotides are TGTGCCAGCAGCCAAGCCTCTCAAGAGACCCAGTACTTC. The full variable domain, completed using reference TRBV7-7 and TRBJ2-5, is GAGVSQSPRYKVTKRGQDVTLRCDPISSHATLYWYQQALGQGPEFLTYFNYEAQPDKSGLPSDRFSAERPEGSISTLTIQRTEQRDSAMYRCASSQASQETQYFGPGTRLLVL.

This chain connects TRBV5-4 to TRBJ1-2; tentative D call: TRBD1 (6 bases). The germline gives CDR1 SGHNT, CDR2 YYREEE (reference sequence). This CDR3 has 17 amino acids. With 0 bases removed from V and 3 bases from J, the gap between germline ends came to 18 bases. The DNA of the CDR3 is TGTGCCAGCAGCTTGGGGGTTGACAGGCAGCTTGACTATGGCTACACCTTC. This codes for CASSLGVDRQLDYGYTF.

J is TRBJ2-7 and V is TRBV5-1, with no clear D. V was pared by 1 base and J by 1 base, with 9 bases between. CDR1 and CDR2 from the germline V gene are SGHRS and YFSETQ. The CDR3 sequence is 14 residues long. The DNA of the CDR3 is TGCGCCAGCAGCTTGACAGTTCTTTCCTACGAGCAGTACTTC. The encoded protein is CASSLTVLSYEQYF.

V usage is TRBV9 and J usage is TRBJ2-1; tentative D call: TRBD2 (6 bases). Trimming shortened V by 0 bases and J by 6 bases, and 19 bases separated the two germline ends. There are 17 residues in the CDR3. Germline V gene sequence: CDR1 SGDLS, CDR2 YYNGEE. CDR3 region: CASSVVGTPIGSNEQFF. The CDR3 nucleotides read TGTGCCAGCAGCGTAGTTGGGACTCCTATCGGGAGCAATGAGCAGTTCTTC.

The rearrangement links TRBV27 to TRBJ2-2, with 7 positions matching TRBD2. Germline-derived CDR1 and CDR2 are MNHEY and SMNVEV (reference sequence). J was trimmed by 4 bases and V by 6 bases; bases with no gene match: 2. This CDR3 has 13 amino acids. The CDR3 reads CASSWGGTGELFF. The CDR3 region has the DNA TGTGCCAGCAGCTGGGGGGGCACCGGGGAGCTGTTTTTT.

The V and J genes are TRBV19 and TRBJ1-3, with a tentative D call TRBD1 (6 bases). The germline V gene has CDR1 LNHDA and CDR2 SQIVND (reference sequence). V lost 3 bases to trimming and J lost 0 bases, with 9 bases between them. The CDR3 totals 15 residues. CDR3 in amino acids: CASSIGTSSGNTIYF. The CDR3 bases are TGTGCCAGTAGTATCGGGACATCCTCTGGAAACACCATATATTTT.

The rearrangement joins TRBV18 to TRBJ2-3; no clear D. V lost 0 bases and J lost 2, with 6 bases in between. CDR3 length equals 14 residues. The germline CDR1 and CDR2 sequences are KGHSH and LQKENI. The DNA for the CDR3 is TGTGCCAGCTCACCACCGAGTTCCACAGATACGCAGTATTTT. It translates to CASSPPSSTDTQYF.

The chain carries TRBV18 and TRBJ2-1; D might be TRBD2 (6 bases). From germline, CDR1 is KGHSH and CDR2 LQKENI. V dropped 7 bases and J dropped 8 bases, with 24 bases sitting between them. This CDR3 has 16 amino acids. Here the CDR3 DNA reads TGTGCCAGCTTAACAAACCGGGACTCCTCTGGCGATGAGCAGTTCTTC. This encodes CASLTNRDSSGDEQFF. Drawing the rest from reference TRBV18 and TRBJ2-1, the complete variable domain is NAGVMQNPRHLVRRRGQEARLRCSPMKGHSHVYWYRQLPEEGLKFMVYLQKENIIDESGMPKERFSAEFPKEGPSILRIQQVVRGDSAAYFCASLTNRDSSGDEQFFGPGTRLTVL.

V usage is TRBV5-1 and J usage is TRBJ2-2; no clear D. The germline V gene encodes CDR1 SGHRS and CDR2 YFSETQ. The CDR3 totals 14 residues. Trimming took off 2 bases at V and 0 bases at J, with 5 bases between the two ends. CDR3 in amino acids: CASSFQANTGELFF. CDR3 bases: TGCGCCAGCAGCTTTCAGGCGAACACCGGGGAGCTGTTTTTT.

The rearrangement links TRBV7-9 to TRBJ1-2; possible D gene TRBD1, 6 bases. Trimming took 8 bases from V and 3 from J, leaving 13 bases between them. This CDR3 comprises 13 residues. The germline V gene encodes CDR1 SEHNR and CDR2 FQNEAQ (reference sequence). CDR3 nucleotides: TGTGCCAGCCACGGGGGGGGCGACTATGGCTACACCTTC. This sequence encodes CASHGGGDYGYTF. Full variable domain (outside the CDR3, taken from reference TRBV7-9 and TRBJ1-2): DTGVSQNPRHKITKRGQNVTFRCDPISEHNRLYWYRQTLGQGPEFLTYFQNEAQLEKSRLLSDRFSAERPKGSFSTLEIQRTEQGDSAMYLCASHGGGDYGYTFGSGTRLTVV.